A selection of T cell receptor beta chains follows, all from one sample in a study of blood T cell repertoires in COVID-19. Assay used: immunoSEQ multiplex PCR; TCRdb lists only in-frame clones, some missing. The data contain under 350,000 clones, 85% of them singletons. The sequenced material came from peripheral blood. The receptors shown here come from a human donor in a cohort sampled during active COVID-19. The CDR3 runs from the conserved cysteine through the conserved F or W. Each record gives: clone size, J gene, V gene, D gene, CDR3 protein. D genes are given only for firm matches. Clone size, where shown, is once, few, many, or a class for clones that have expanded.

>-|TRBJ2-3|TRBV4-1|-
CASSQDSGTSTDTQYF
>-|TRBJ2-5|TRBV6-1|-
CASSEGGGQETQYF
>-|TRBJ1-1|TRBV18|-
CASSPPNQGSATEAFF
>-|TRBJ2-5|TRBV28|TRBD1
CASSFDRENRETQYF
>-|TRBJ2-7|TRBV29-1|TRBD1
CSVRWDSYEQYF
>-|TRBJ1-1|TRBV10-2|-
CASSESPGLGYTEAFF
>few|TRBJ2-1|TRBV3-1/TRBV3-2|TRBD2
CASSQSRTSGRFSNEQFF
>-|TRBJ2-7|TRBV7-9|-
CASSWTGGEQYF
>-|TRBJ2-1|TRBV3-1/TRBV3-2|-
CASSQEIRSEQFF
>-|TRBJ1-5|TRBV24-1|-
CATSDQSNQPQHF
>-|TRBJ1-2|TRBV7-8|-
CASSLSLQGPYGYTF
>-|TRBJ1-1|TRBV11-2|TRBD1
CASSLEGQIMNTEAFF
>-|TRBJ2-7|TRBV18|TRBD2
CASSPQGSGSRYEQYF
>-|TRBJ2-3|TRBV9|-
CASSDNPSSARLTDTQYF
>-|TRBJ2-7|TRBV6-5|-
CASRLGQTNSYEQYF
>-|TRBJ1-5|TRBV14|-
CASSQDPGVNQPQHF
>-|TRBJ2-1|TRBV14|-
CASSPSTIGEQFF
>-|TRBJ2-5|TRBV6-5|-
CASTTNSQETQYF
>-|TRBJ1-5|TRBV2|TRBD1
CASSANRGYQPQHF
>-|TRBJ1-4|TRBV5-1|TRBD1
CASSSGTGMAGNEKLFF
>-|TRBJ2-5|TRBV7-2|-
CASSLDFTLKETQYF
>-|TRBJ1-1|TRBV2|-
CASSEAGGNTEAFF
>-|TRBJ2-3|TRBV28|TRBD1
CASRGSQGLDTQYF
>-|TRBJ2-7|TRBV19|-
CASSGNSYEQYF
>-|TRBJ2-5|TRBV9|TRBD2
CASSEREEVGETQYF
>-|TRBJ2-1|TRBV3-1/TRBV3-2|TRBD2
CASSQGGSSYNEQFF
>-|TRBJ1-2|TRBV28|-
CASRGAAYGYTF
>-|TRBJ1-1|TRBV6-5|-
CASSYQGTSSTEAFF
>-|TRBJ2-1|TRBV4-2|TRBD1
CASSQDLTGGYNEQFF
>-|TRBJ2-4|TRBV5-6|TRBD1
CASSSMTGGMDIQYF
>-|TRBJ2-3|TRBV7-9|TRBD2
CASSPRLAGEDTQYF
>-|TRBJ1-1|TRBV2|-
CASSQLWTEAFF
>-|TRBJ2-7|TRBV5-1|TRBD1
CASSFLRDRAYEQYF
>-|TRBJ1-5|TRBV6-5|-
CASRQENQPQHF
>-|TRBJ2-5|TRBV4-3|TRBD2
CASSQAGGSDSQYF
>-|TRBJ2-1|TRBV10-2|TRBD2
CASSTGTSGTYNEQFF
>few|TRBJ2-2|TRBV6-5|-
CASSYLPPSAGELFF
>few|TRBJ2-1|TRBV6-6|TRBD1
CASSRRQGSVGNEQFF
>-|TRBJ2-5|TRBV27|-
CASSSSTRIGTQYF
>few|TRBJ1-5|TRBV19|-
CASSRGGAAAQPQHF
>-|TRBJ2-5|TRBV9|TRBD2
CASSHTSAQETQYF
>-|TRBJ2-2|TRBV3-1/TRBV3-2|TRBD1
CASSQTGDTGELFF
>-|TRBJ2-7|TRBV2|TRBD2
CASRPGLAGEQYF
>-|TRBJ2-5|TRBV7-2|-
CASSLDSSQETQYF
>-|TRBJ1-1|TRBV3-1/TRBV3-2|-
CASSPSSGGRKAFF
>few|TRBJ1-3|TRBV6-5|-
CASSSRTEGNTIYF
>-|TRBJ2-1|TRBV14|-
CASSQRGYEQFF
>once|TRBJ2-6|TRBV4-3|-
CASSQHTQGSSTSGANVLTF
>-|TRBJ2-5|TRBV6-5|-
CASSYVGGTQYF
>-|TRBJ2-5|TRBV15|TRBD1
CATSRGRRQGEGLQETQYF
>-|TRBJ2-1|TRBV28|TRBD2
CASSPGGLAGMNEQFF
>-|TRBJ2-2|TRBV7-2|-
CASSQFRQAGELFF
>-|TRBJ1-5|TRBV2|TRBD1
CASRQGAWQPQHF
>-|TRBJ2-7|TRBV5-1|-
CASSLVRDTYEQYF
>once|TRBJ2-3|TRBV20-1|TRBD2
CSASRPSGSTDTQYF